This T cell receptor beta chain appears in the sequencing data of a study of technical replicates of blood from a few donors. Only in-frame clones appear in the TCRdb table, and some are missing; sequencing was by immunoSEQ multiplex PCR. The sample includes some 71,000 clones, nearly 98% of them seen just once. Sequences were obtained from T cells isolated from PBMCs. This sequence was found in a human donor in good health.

The CDR3 reads CASSPRTRNSNQPQHF. The CDR3 nucleotides read TGTGCCAGCAGCCCACGGACACGTAATAGCAATCAGCCCCAGCATTTT. This chain links TRBV7-8 with TRBJ1-5, with D perhaps TRBD1 (5 bases). Trimming shortened V by 5 bases and J by 0 bases, and 14 bases separated the two germline ends. CDR1 is SGHVS, CDR2 FQNEAQ, per germline. The CDR3 loop spans 16 amino acids.